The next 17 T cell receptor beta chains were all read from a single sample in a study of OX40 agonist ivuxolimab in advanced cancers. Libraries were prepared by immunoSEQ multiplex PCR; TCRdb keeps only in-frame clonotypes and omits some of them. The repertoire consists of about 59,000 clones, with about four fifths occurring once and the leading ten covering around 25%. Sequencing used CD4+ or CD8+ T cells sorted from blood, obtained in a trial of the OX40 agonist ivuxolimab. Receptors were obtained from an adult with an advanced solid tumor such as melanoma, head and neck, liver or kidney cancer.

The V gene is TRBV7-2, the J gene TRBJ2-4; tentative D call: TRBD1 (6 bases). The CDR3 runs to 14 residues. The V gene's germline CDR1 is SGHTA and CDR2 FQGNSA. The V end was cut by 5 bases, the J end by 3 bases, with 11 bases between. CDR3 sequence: CASSQQGVKNIQYF. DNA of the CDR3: TGTGCCAGCAGCCAACAGGGAGTCAAAAACATTCAGTACTTC.

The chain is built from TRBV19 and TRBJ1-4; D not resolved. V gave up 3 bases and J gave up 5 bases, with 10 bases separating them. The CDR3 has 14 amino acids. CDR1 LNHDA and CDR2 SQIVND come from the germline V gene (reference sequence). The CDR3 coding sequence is TGTGCCAGTAGTATCGGCCAGCCAAATGAAAAACTGTTTTTT. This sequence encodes CASSIGQPNEKLFF.

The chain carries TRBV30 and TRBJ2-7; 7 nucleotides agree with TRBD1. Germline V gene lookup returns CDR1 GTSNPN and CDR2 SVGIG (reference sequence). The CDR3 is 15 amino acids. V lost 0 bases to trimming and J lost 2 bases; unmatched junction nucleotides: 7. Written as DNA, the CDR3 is TGTGCCTGGAGTGTAGGGGGCCTACGTGCCTACGAGCAGTACTTC. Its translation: CAWSVGGLRAYEQYF.

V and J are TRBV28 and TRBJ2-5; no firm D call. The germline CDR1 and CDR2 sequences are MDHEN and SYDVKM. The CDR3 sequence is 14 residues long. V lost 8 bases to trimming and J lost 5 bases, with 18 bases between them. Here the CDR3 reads CASLNGRHRETQYF. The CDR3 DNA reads TGTGCCAGCCTAAACGGGCGGCATCGGGAGACCCAGTACTTC.

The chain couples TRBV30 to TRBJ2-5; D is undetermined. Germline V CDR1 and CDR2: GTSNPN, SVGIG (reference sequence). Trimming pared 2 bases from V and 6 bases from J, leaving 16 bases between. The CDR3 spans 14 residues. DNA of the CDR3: TGTGCCTGGAGTCCCCGATGGGCGGTACAGACCCAGTACTTC. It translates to CAWSPRWAVQTQYF.

The CDR3, as DNA: TGTGCCAGCAGTGTGGGACAGCATAAGTATGGCTACACCTTC. This sequence encodes CASSVGQHKYGYTF. V gene TRBV2 combines with J gene TRBJ1-2, with 7 bases matching TRBD1. V lost 4 bases, J lost 5 bases, and 7 bases stayed unmatched. The CDR3 spans 14 residues. The germline V gene has CDR1 SNHLY and CDR2 FYNNEI.

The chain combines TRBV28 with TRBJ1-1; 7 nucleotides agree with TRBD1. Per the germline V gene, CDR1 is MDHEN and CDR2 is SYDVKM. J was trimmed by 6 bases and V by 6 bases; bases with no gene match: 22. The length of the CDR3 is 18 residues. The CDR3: CASRQSQNRDSLLSEAFF. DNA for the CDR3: TGTGCCAGCAGGCAGAGTCAAAATCGGGACAGCCTTTTATCTGAAGCTTTCTTT.

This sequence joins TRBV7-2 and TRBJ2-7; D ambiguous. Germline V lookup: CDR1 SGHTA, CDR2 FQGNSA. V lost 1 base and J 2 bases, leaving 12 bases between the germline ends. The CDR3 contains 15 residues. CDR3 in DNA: TGTGCCAGCAGCTTAGGCCCCCTTGAGGCCTACGAGCAGTACTTC. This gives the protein CASSLGPLEAYEQYF.

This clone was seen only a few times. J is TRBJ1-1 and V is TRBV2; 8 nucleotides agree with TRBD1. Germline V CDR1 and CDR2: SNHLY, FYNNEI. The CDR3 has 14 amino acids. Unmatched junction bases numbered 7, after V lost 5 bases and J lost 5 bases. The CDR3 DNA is TGTGCCAGCAGTCTATACAGGGGGGAGACTGAAGCTTTCTTT. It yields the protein CASSLYRGETEAFF.

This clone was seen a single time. The CDR3, as DNA: TGTGCCAGCAGCTTTGCAGGGAGACGACTCTATGGCTACACCTTC. Translated, it gives CASSFAGRRLYGYTF. The V call is TRBV5-6, the J call TRBJ1-2; perhaps TRBD1 as D (5 bases). The CDR3 sequence is 15 residues long. V was trimmed by 2 bases and J by 4 bases, leaving 15 bases between them. Germline CDR1 is SGHDT and CDR2 is YYEEEE.

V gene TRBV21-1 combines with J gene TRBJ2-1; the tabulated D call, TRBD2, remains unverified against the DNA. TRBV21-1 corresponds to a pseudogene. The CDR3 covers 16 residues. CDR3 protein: CASSLRLAGPPNEQFF. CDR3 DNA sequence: TGTGCCAGCAGCCTCCGACTAGCGGGGCCTCCCAATGAGCAGTTCTTC.

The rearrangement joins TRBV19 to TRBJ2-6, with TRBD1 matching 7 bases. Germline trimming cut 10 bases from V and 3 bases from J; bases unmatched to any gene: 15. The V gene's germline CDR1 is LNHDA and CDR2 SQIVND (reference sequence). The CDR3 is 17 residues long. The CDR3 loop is CATSRQGALGGANVLTF. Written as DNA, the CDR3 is TGTGCCACCAGCCGACAGGGAGCCCTTGGTGGGGCCAACGTCCTGACTTTC.

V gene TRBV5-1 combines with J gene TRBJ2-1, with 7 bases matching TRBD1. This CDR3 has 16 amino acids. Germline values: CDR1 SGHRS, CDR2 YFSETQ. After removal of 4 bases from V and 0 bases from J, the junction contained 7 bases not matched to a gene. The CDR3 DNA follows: TGCGCCAGCAGCCTGCTGACAGGGAGCTCCTACAATGAGCAGTTCTTC. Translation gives CASSLLTGSSYNEQFF.

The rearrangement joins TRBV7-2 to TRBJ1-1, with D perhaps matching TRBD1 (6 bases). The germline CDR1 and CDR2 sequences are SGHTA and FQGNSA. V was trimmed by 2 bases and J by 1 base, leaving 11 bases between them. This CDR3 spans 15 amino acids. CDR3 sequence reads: CASSLTGQTNTEAFF. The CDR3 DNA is TGTGCCAGCAGCTTAACCGGACAGACGAACACTGAAGCTTTCTTT.

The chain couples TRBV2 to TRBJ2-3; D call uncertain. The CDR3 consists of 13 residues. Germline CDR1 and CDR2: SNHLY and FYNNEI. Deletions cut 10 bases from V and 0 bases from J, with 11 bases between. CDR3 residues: CATQTESTDTQYF. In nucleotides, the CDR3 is TGTGCCACCCAAACAGAAAGCACAGATACGCAGTATTTT. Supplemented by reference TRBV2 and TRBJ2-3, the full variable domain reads EPEVTQTPSHQVTQMGQEVILRCVPISNHLYFYWYRQILGQKVEFLVSFYNNEISEKSEIFDDQFSVERPDGSNFTLKIRSTKLEDSAMYFCATQTESTDTQYFGPGTRLTVL.

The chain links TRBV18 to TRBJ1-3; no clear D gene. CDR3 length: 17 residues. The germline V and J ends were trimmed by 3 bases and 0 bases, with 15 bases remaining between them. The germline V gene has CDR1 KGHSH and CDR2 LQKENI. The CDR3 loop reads CASSPLPLVDSGNTIYF. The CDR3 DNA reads TGTGCCAGCTCACCGCTCCCCTTGGTTGACTCTGGAAACACCATATATTTT.

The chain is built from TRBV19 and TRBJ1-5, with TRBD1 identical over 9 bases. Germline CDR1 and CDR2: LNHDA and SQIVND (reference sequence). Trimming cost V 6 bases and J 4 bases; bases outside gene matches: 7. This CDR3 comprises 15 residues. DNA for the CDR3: TGTGCCAGTAGAAATACAGGGGGCACGAATCAGCCCCAGCATTTT. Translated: CASRNTGGTNQPQHF.